What follows describes a single T cell receptor beta chain. Between the trimmed V and J ends, which lost 4 bases and 0 bases, there was a span of 13 bases. Per the germline V gene, CDR1 is SQVTM and CDR2 is ANQGSEA. The CDR3 extends over 15 amino acids. The entry originates in a study of blood T cell repertoires in COVID-19. Study overall: From the United States, Italy and Spain came samples of acute and convalescent COVID-19.

As processed by the authors: Amplification with reference gene primers provided the estimates of nucleated cell counts. Assay used: immunoSEQ multiplex PCR; TCRdb lists only in-frame clones, some missing. V and J calls and clone size come straight from that table; D and trimming were deduced from the DNA. The data show 140,000 to 150,000 clones, with under 90% seen just once and approximately 40% held by the top ten. The chain has TRBV29-1 and TRBJ1-5, with D hard to call. The sequence was obtained from a human donor in a cohort sampled during active COVID-19. Sequences were obtained from peripheral blood. As DNA, the CDR3 is TGCAGCGTTGTCCAGGACGGGGATAGCAATCAGCCCCAGCATTTT. It codes for CSVVQDGDSNQPQHF.